A single sample gave rise to the 27 T cell receptor beta chains below, sequenced in a study of blood T cell repertoires in COVID-19. This table comes from immunoSEQ multiplex PCR, and its TCRdb copy is limited to in-frame clones, with some not included. The sample records 110,000 to 150,000 clones, roughly 88% being singletons. Input material: PBMCs or T cells enriched from blood (not recorded which). All receptors derive from a man aged 50-60 years who had recovered from COVID-19.

The chain uses TRBV7-9 and TRBJ2-3, with TRBD2 identical over 12 bases. CDR1 is SEHNR, CDR2 FQNEAQ, per germline (reference sequence). This CDR3 has 18 amino acids. V shed 5 bases and J 6 bases; nucleotides not matched to a gene: 15. CDR3 coding DNA: TGTGCCAGCAGCCGAACTAGCGGGGGGCTCTCCAGTCTGGATACGCAGTATTTT. The encoded protein is CASSRTSGGLSSLDTQYF.

The chain couples TRBV5-1 to TRBJ2-5; TRBD2 aligns across 8 bases. The CDR3 loop spans 17 amino acids. V lost 2 bases, J lost 5 bases, and 14 bases stayed unmatched. Germline CDR1 SGHRS, CDR2 YFSETQ. The CDR3 reads CASSFRAGAGVAETQYF. The CDR3 DNA reads as TGCGCCAGCAGCTTCAGGGCGGGAGCGGGAGTGGCGGAGACCCAGTACTTC. Drawing the rest from reference TRBV5-1 and TRBJ2-5, the complete variable domain is KAGVTQTPRYLIKTRGQQVTLSCSPISGHRSVSWYQQTPGQGLQFLFEYFSETQRNKGNFPGRFSGRQFSNSRSEMNVSTLELGDSALYLCASSFRAGAGVAETQYFGPGTRLLVL.

The chain employs TRBV9 and TRBJ2-1, with D tentatively TRBD2 (6 bases). CDR3 length: 15 residues. Per germline, CDR1 SGDLS and CDR2 YYNGEE. Deletions cut 4 bases from V and 0 bases from J, with 11 bases between. CDR3 residues: CASSPERVSYNEQFF. CDR3 DNA sequence: TGTGCCAGCAGCCCAGAGCGGGTCTCCTACAATGAGCAGTTCTTC.

The gene calls are TRBV30 and TRBJ2-3; 7 bases fit TRBD1. Germline V gene sequence: CDR1 GTSNPN, CDR2 SVGIG (reference sequence). The V and J ends lost 0 bases and 5 bases, in that order; junction bases with no gene match: 17. The CDR3 runs to 18 residues. In DNA, the CDR3 is TGTGCCTGGAGTGTATCGATCCATACGGCACAGGGGATAGATACGCAGTATTTT. It is translated as CAWSVSIHTAQGIDTQYF.

The gene calls are TRBV27 and TRBJ2-5; 8 bases fit TRBD1. The V and J ends lost 4 bases and 0 bases, in that order; junction bases with no gene match: 13. The length of the CDR3 is 18 residues. The germline V gene has CDR1 MNHEY and CDR2 SMNVEV (reference sequence). As DNA, the CDR3 is TGTGCCAGCAGTTCCCTCCCCCGGACAGGGAAGTACCAAGAGACCCAGTACTTC. Translating gives CASSSLPRTGKYQETQYF.

V is TRBV29-1 and J is TRBJ1-1; a weak D match, TRBD1 (6 bases). This CDR3 is built from 13 residues. The ends were cut back, 6 bases at V and 6 bases at J, with 17 bases in the middle. Germline V gives CDR1 SQVTM, CDR2 ANQGSEA. In DNA, the CDR3 is TGCAGCGTGGAAAGTTGGCAGGGGCCTGAAGCTTTCTTT. Translation: CSVESWQGPEAFF.

In this sample, this clone turned up a few times. V gene TRBV28 combines with J gene TRBJ1-2; D perhaps matches TRBD1 (6 bases). The V gene lost 5 bases and the J gene lost 1 base, with 20 bases spanning the gap. The germline V gene encodes CDR1 MDHEN and CDR2 SYDVKM. CDR3 size: 17 residues. CDR3 amino acids: CASSRIRQAEVNYGYTF. CDR3 nucleotides: TGTGCCAGCAGTAGGATTAGACAGGCAGAAGTTAACTATGGCTACACCTTC.

CDR3 sequence (DNA): TGTGCCAGCTCACCCGGAAGCGGCGACGAGCAGTACTTC. This gives the protein CASSPGSGDEQYF. The chain joins TRBV18 to TRBJ2-7; possibly TRBD2 for D (5 bases). The germline V gene has CDR1 KGHSH and CDR2 LQKENI. Trimming pared 3 bases from V and 5 bases from J, leaving 11 bases between. CDR3 length: 13 amino acids.

V usage is TRBV30 and J usage is TRBJ2-7; TRBD1 agrees at 7 bases. The CDR3 spans 15 residues. V dropped 2 bases and J dropped 1; count of bases not matched to a gene: 8. In germline, CDR1 is GTSNPN, CDR2 SVGIG (reference sequence). The CDR3 sequence: CAWSNIRTGSYEQYF. The CDR3 DNA follows: TGTGCCTGGAGTAACATAAGGACAGGTTCCTACGAGCAGTACTTC.

This chain uses TRBV11-2 with TRBJ2-1; tentatively, D is TRBD2 (6 bases). Deletions cut 2 bases from V and 6 bases from J, with 11 bases between. Germline V lookup: CDR1 SGHAT, CDR2 FQNNGV. This CDR3 is 14 amino acids long. The CDR3 here is CASSLTGVVNEQFF. In DNA form, the CDR3 reads TGTGCCAGCAGCTTAACGGGGGTGGTCAATGAGCAGTTCTTC.

The chain is built from TRBV9 and TRBJ1-3; D is unresolved. This CDR3 comprises 13 residues. Per germline, CDR1 SGDLS and CDR2 YYNGEE. Trimming removed 4 bases at V and 4 bases at J, with 9 bases between. CDR3 protein: CASSLGLGNTIYF. In DNA, the CDR3 is TGTGCCAGCAGCTTGGGCCTAGGAAACACCATATATTTT.

This chain joins TRBV13 and TRBJ2-2; the match to TRBD2 covers 7 bases. Unmatched junction bases numbered 5, after V lost 1 base and J lost 6 bases. The germline CDR1 and CDR2 sequences are PRHDT and FYEKMQ (reference sequence). This CDR3 is 15 amino acids long. The CDR3 region is CASSLAGGSAGELFF. DNA for the CDR3: TGTGCCAGCAGCTTAGCGGGAGGTTCGGCCGGGGAGCTGTTTTTT.

V gene TRBV6-5 combines with J gene TRBJ2-7, with 10 bases that match TRBD1. This CDR3 is built from 15 residues. The V and J ends lost 6 bases and 1 base, in that order; junction bases with no gene match: 6. The V gene's germline CDR1 is MNHEY and CDR2 SVGAGI. In DNA, the CDR3 is TGTGCCAGCAGCGCGACAGGGGGCGTATCCTACGAGCAGTACTTC. This gives the protein CASSATGGVSYEQYF.

V usage is TRBV28 and J usage is TRBJ2-7; 10 bases align to TRBD1. Per the germline V gene, CDR1 is MDHEN and CDR2 is SYDVKM. This CDR3 contains 15 residues. V dropped 3 bases and J dropped 6; count of bases not matched to a gene: 8. Here the CDR3 reads CASSFDWRQGAEQYV. For the CDR3, the DNA is TGTGCCAGCAGTTTCGACTGGAGACAGGGGGCCGAGCAGTACGTC.

The J gene is TRBJ2-3, the V gene TRBV9, with a possible D match to TRBD1 (5 bases). Germline V gives CDR1 SGDLS, CDR2 YYNGEE. V was clipped by 0 bases and J by 2 bases, with 10 bases between them. The CDR3 sequence is 15 residues long. The CDR3 protein is CASSVGGYPTDTQYF. For the CDR3, the DNA is TGTGCCAGCAGCGTAGGGGGCTACCCCACAGATACGCAGTATTTT.

This chain uses TRBV5-1 with TRBJ2-4; 10 positions match TRBD1. Germline trimming cut 3 bases from V and 3 bases from J; bases unmatched to any gene: 9. The CDR3 has 17 amino acids. Germline V CDR1 and CDR2: SGHRS, YFSETQ. CDR3 nucleotides: TGCGCCAGCAGCTCCACCGGGACAGGGGCTGTCAAAAACATTCAGTACTTC. It codes for CASSSTGTGAVKNIQYF.

The chain is built from TRBV20-1 and TRBJ1-5; D not certain. The CDR3 runs 16 residues. CDR1 DFQATT and CDR2 SNEGSKA come from the germline V gene (reference sequence). V dropped 3 bases and J dropped 3 bases, with 18 bases sitting between them. The DNA for the CDR3 is TGCAGTGCTAGTTCCCGGGGAAGTTGGAACAATCAGCCCCAGCATTTT. This sequence encodes CSASSRGSWNNQPQHF.

The CDR3 region has the DNA TGTGCCACCAGTGACCGTAGCGGGTTGGATACGCAGTATTTT. Translating gives CATSDRSGLDTQYF. The J gene is TRBJ2-3, the V gene TRBV24-1; 7 nucleotides align to TRBD2. The length of the CDR3 is 14 residues. The junction had 6 bases not matched to a gene; V was cut back by 4 bases and J by 6 bases. Looked up from germline, CDR1 is KGHDR and CDR2 is SFDVKD.

The chain combines TRBV7-2 with TRBJ1-5; a weak D match, TRBD1 (6 bases). Germline V gene sequence: CDR1 SGHTA, CDR2 FQGNSA. The length of the CDR3 is 15 residues. V lost 3 bases to trimming and J lost 0 bases, with 9 bases between them. The CDR3 DNA follows: TGTGCCAGCAGCTTGGTACAGGGTAGCAATCAGCCCCAGCATTTT. Translated, it gives CASSLVQGSNQPQHF.

There are a few counts of this clone. The J gene is TRBJ2-2, the V gene TRBV5-1, with 14 bases that match TRBD2. The V gene's germline CDR1 is SGHRS and CDR2 YFSETQ. This CDR3 has 20 residues. Trimming at V came to 3 bases and at J to 1 base, leaving 11 bases not matched to a gene. CDR3: CASSSADPGTSGRNTGELFF. The CDR3 DNA reads TGCGCCAGCAGCTCCGCGGACCCGGGGACTAGCGGGAGGAACACCGGGGAGCTGTTTTTT.

The chain employs TRBV19 and TRBJ2-1, with 9 bases aligning to TRBD1. V trimming: 4 bases; J trimming: 8 bases; junction bases outside the gene matches: 9. Germline assignment: CDR1 LNHDA and CDR2 SQIVND (reference sequence). The CDR3 is made up of 15 amino acids. CDR3 in DNA: TGTGCCAGTAGTACCCGGGACAGGGCCCTGGATGAGCAGTTCTTC. Its protein product is CASSTRDRALDEQFF. Combining the CDR3 with reference TRBV19 and TRBJ2-1 gives the whole variable domain DGGITQSPKYLFRKEGQNVTLSCEQNLNHDAMYWYRQDPGQGLRLIYYSQIVNDFQKGDIAEGYSVSREKKESFPLTVTSAQKNPTAFYLCASSTRDRALDEQFFGPGTRLTVL.

In its sample, this clone was seen a few times. J is TRBJ2-2 and V is TRBV28; 8 nucleotides agree with TRBD2. Germline lookup yields CDR1 MDHEN and CDR2 SYDVKM. The CDR3 spans 16 residues. Trimming at V came to 5 bases and at J to 5 bases, leaving 10 bases not matched to a gene. The CDR3 sequence: CASSTHERGWTGELFF. In DNA form, the CDR3 reads TGTGCCAGCAGTACTCACGAGCGGGGGTGGACCGGGGAGCTGTTTTTT.

The chain couples TRBV11-1 to TRBJ2-7; tentatively, D is TRBD2 (7 bases). Trimming removed 2 bases at V and 5 bases at J, with 13 bases between. The CDR3 contains 14 residues. Germline CDR1 SGHAT, CDR2 FQDESV (reference sequence). CDR3 loop: CASSLLRGGDEQYF. The CDR3 region has the DNA TGTGCCAGCAGCTTATTAAGGGGGGGCGACGAGCAGTACTTC.

This clone was counted only a few times. V and J are TRBV9 and TRBJ2-1; D gene unclear. Trimming took off 4 bases at V and 12 bases at J, with 17 bases between the two ends. CDR3 length equals 13 residues. Germline CDR1 is SGDLS and CDR2 is YYNGEE. CDR3 amino acids: CASSPLSPSVQFF. The CDR3 DNA is TGTGCCAGCAGCCCGTTGAGTCCGTCCGTGCAGTTCTTC.

This clone occurred a few times. The genes are TRBV12-3 or TRBV12-4 and TRBJ2-2; D uncertain. This CDR3 has 13 amino acids. Trimming shortened V by 0 bases and J by 5 bases, and 4 bases separated the two germline ends. Here the CDR3 DNA reads TGTGCCAGCAGTTTAGCCTTAACCGGGGAGCTGTTTTTT. Its protein product is CASSLALTGELFF.

The CDR3 DNA is TGTGCCATCAGTGAGTCACTGGGACAAGCCTACGAGCAGTACTTC. Amino acid sequence: CAISESLGQAYEQYF. The V and J genes are TRBV10-3 and TRBJ2-7, with a possible D match to TRBD1 (6 bases). The CDR3 is made up of 15 amino acids. Deletions cut 0 bases from V and 2 bases from J, with 11 bases between. The germline V gene has CDR1 ENHRY and CDR2 SYGVKD.

V gene TRBV19 combines with J gene TRBJ2-1, with D tentatively TRBD1 (8 bases). This CDR3 region has 15 residues. CDR1 is LNHDA, CDR2 SQIVND, per germline (reference sequence). V lost 8 bases to trimming and J lost 7 bases, with 21 bases between them. In DNA, the CDR3 is TGTGCCAGTGCTCACGGGGGGCGGGACAGGAATGAGCAGTTCTTC. The encoded protein is CASAHGGRDRNEQFF.